The 12 T cell receptor beta chains listed next were all sequenced from one sample in a study of pediatric ulcerative colitis. The rectum was sampled with one to two pinch biopsies at colonoscopy. Measured with immunoSEQ multiplex PCR; TCRdb has only the in-frame clones, and not every one. The sample consists of 18,000 or so clones, roughly 70% of them appearing once. Sequencing input: gut tissue. The receptors originated from a boy aged 10-17 years with moderate ulcerative colitis.

This clone occurred a few times. This sequence joins TRBV6-1 and TRBJ1-2; D is ambiguous. Germline CDR1 and CDR2: MNHNS and SASEGT. The CDR3 has 14 residues. Deletions cut 6 bases from V and 7 bases from J, with 18 bases between. CDR3 DNA: TGTGCCAGCAGACTCACTGGACCTTCTTCTGGCTACACCTTC. Translated: CASRLTGPSSGYTF.

The chain combines TRBV15 with TRBJ2-5; a weak D match, TRBD2 (6 bases). Germline V gene data show CDR1 as LNHNV and CDR2 as YYDKDF (reference sequence). This CDR3 region has 19 residues. The germline V and J ends were trimmed by 2 bases and 5 bases, with 27 bases remaining between them. CDR3 sequence reads: CATSRPHGSRAGGWETQYF. DNA for the CDR3: TGTGCCACCAGCAGACCCCACGGGAGCAGGGCAGGTGGGTGGGAGACCCAGTACTTC.

The V gene is TRBV6-6, the J gene TRBJ2-5; 9 nucleotides line up with TRBD1. The CDR3 totals 13 residues. V lost 2 bases to trimming and J lost 7 bases; unmatched junction nucleotides: 2. Per the germline V gene, CDR1 is MNHNY and CDR2 is SVGAGI (reference sequence). The chain's CDR3 is CASSYVTGGTQYF. The CDR3 coding sequence is TGTGCCAGCAGTTACGTGACAGGGGGGACCCAGTACTTC.

The V call is TRBV7-9, the J call TRBJ2-7, with 9 bases lining up with TRBD2. CDR1 and CDR2 from the germline V gene are SEHNR and FQNEAQ (reference sequence). V was pared by 5 bases and J by 7 bases, with 12 bases of the junction left unmatched. This CDR3 comprises 15 residues. CDR3 loop: CASSPGDSGRGEQYF. CDR3 nucleotide sequence: TGTGCCAGCAGCCCCGGTGATAGCGGGAGAGGGGAGCAGTACTTC.

The rearrangement uses TRBV29-1 and TRBJ2-2; D perhaps matches TRBD1 (6 bases). In germline, CDR1 is SQVTM, CDR2 ANQGSEA. V lost 0 bases and J lost 4, with 9 bases in between. The CDR3 has 14 residues. DNA for the CDR3: TGCAGCGTTGAAGAGGGGGCTAGCACCGGGGAGCTGTTTTTT. This encodes CSVEEGASTGELFF.

The J gene is TRBJ2-7, the V gene TRBV6-1; D might be TRBD2 (7 bases). The CDR3 runs to 13 residues. Trimming pared 0 bases from V and 11 bases from J, leaving 14 bases between. CDR1 and CDR2 (germline): MNHNS, SASEGT. In DNA, the CDR3 is TGTGCCAGCAGTGAAGCGGGGGGGGCCCTCGAGTACTTC. This codes for CASSEAGGALEYF.

V usage is TRBV5-5 and J usage is TRBJ1-1, with D possibly TRBD1 on 6 matching bases. V lost 0 bases to trimming and J lost 2 bases, with 11 bases between them. Germline values: CDR1 SGHKS, CDR2 YYEKEE (reference sequence). The CDR3 is made up of 15 amino acids. The CDR3 nucleotides read TGTGCCAGCAGCTTGGGCCACAGGGCTAACACTGAAGCTTTCTTT. Its translation: CASSLGHRANTEAFF.

V and J are TRBV29-1 and TRBJ1-1; 7 bases agree with TRBD1. This CDR3 region has 12 residues. The germline V gene has CDR1 SQVTM and CDR2 ANQGSEA. Losses at the gene ends were 7 bases for V and 5 bases for J; bases not matched to a gene: 7. CDR3 in amino acids: CSATGEGTEAFF. DNA of the CDR3: TGCAGCGCCACAGGGGAGGGGACTGAAGCTTTCTTT. The full variable domain, rest sourced from reference TRBV29-1 and TRBJ1-1, is SAVISQKPSRDICQRGTSLTIQCQVDSQVTMMFWYRQQPGQSLTLIATANQGSEATYESGFVIDKFPISRPNLTFSTLTVSNMSPEDSSIYLCSATGEGTEAFFGQGTRLTVV.

The rearrangement joins TRBV30 to TRBJ1-2, with 7 bases fitting TRBD1. This CDR3 spans 14 amino acids. With V trimmed by 3 bases and J by 6 bases, 10 bases remained unmatched. Germline V gene data show CDR1 as GTSNPN and CDR2 as SVGIG (reference sequence). CDR3 residues: CAWRPVTGAHGYTF. Here the CDR3 DNA reads TGTGCCTGGAGGCCAGTCACAGGGGCTCATGGCTACACCTTC.

The J gene is TRBJ1-5, the V gene TRBV19; D might be TRBD1 (5 bases). The CDR3 extends over 14 amino acids. Between the trimmed V and J ends, which lost 6 bases and 5 bases, there was a span of 14 bases. CDR1 is LNHDA, CDR2 SQIVND, per germline (reference sequence). In nucleotides, the CDR3 is TGTGCCAGTAGCCAGATTCAGGGAGATCAGCCCCAGCATTTT. This sequence encodes CASSQIQGDQPQHF.

This clone came up once. J is TRBJ2-7 and V is TRBV5-8; D ambiguous. This CDR3 is 15 amino acids long. Germline-derived CDR1 and CDR2 are SGHTS and YDEGEE. Trimming took off 2 bases at V and 1 base at J, with 13 bases between the two ends. Written as DNA, the CDR3 is TGTGCCAGCAGCTTAGCTAGTGACCTATCCTACGAGCAGTACTTC. Amino acids: CASSLASDLSYEQYF.

V gene TRBV5-6 combines with J gene TRBJ1-1; 9 nucleotides agree with TRBD1. The CDR3 covers 16 residues. After removal of 3 bases from V and 2 bases from J, the junction contained 8 bases not matched to a gene. Per the germline V gene, CDR1 is SGHDT and CDR2 is YYEEEE. The DNA of the CDR3 is TGTGCCAGCAGCTGGGTCCCGGGACAGGGTAACACTGAAGCTTTCTTT. Amino acid sequence: CASSWVPGQGNTEAFF.